The rows below give T cell receptor beta chains drawn from one sample of a study of T-cell reconstitution after alpha-beta-depleted transplantation in children. TCRdb reprocessed the PCR reads via MiXCR and lists one record per CDR3 protein. The repertoire holds 250,000 to 300,000 distinct CDR3 sequences, with almost 8% as singletons. The material sequenced was peripheral blood, taken 360 days after TCRalphabeta/CD19-depleted stem cell transplant. All receptors come from a female patient between 2 and 15 years old who had a stem cell transplant for Fanconi anemia, so the T cells may come from the graft donor. Each CDR3 is given with its conserved first and last residue. D genes are given only for firm matches. The size entry is marked missing in some rows and otherwise reads once, few, many or a size class.

CDR3 DNA: TGTGCCAGCAGCGAGACCGGGACAGGGGGTACCTACGAGCAGTACTTC
CDR3 protein: CASSETGTGGTYEQYF
V gene: TRBV9
clone size: -
D gene: TRBD1
J gene: TRBJ2-7

CDR3 DNA: TGTGCCAGCAGCCTCGGGACAGGGACTAACTATGGCTACACCTTC
CDR3 protein: CASSLGTGTNYGYTF
V gene: TRBV5-5
clone size: few
D gene: TRBD1
J gene: TRBJ1-2

CDR3 DNA: TGTGCCAGCAGGCCGACCGGACCATCCTACAATGAGCAGTTCTTC
CDR3 protein: CASRPTGPSYNEQFF
V gene: TRBV28
clone size: many
D gene: -
J gene: TRBJ2-1

CDR3 DNA: TGCAGTGCCATCCCCGGGGAAGGCCGGACTGAAGCTTTCTTT
CDR3 protein: CSAIPGEGRTEAFF
V gene: TRBV20-1
clone size: few
D gene: -
J gene: TRBJ1-1

CDR3 DNA: TGCGCCAGCAGCGAACTAGCGGGAGCCACAGATACGCAGTATTTT
CDR3 protein: CASSELAGATDTQYF
V gene: TRBV5-1
clone size: many
D gene: TRBD2
J gene: TRBJ2-3

CDR3 DNA: TGTGCCAGCAGCCCCCAGACAGGGGCTTTCGAGCAGTACTTC
CDR3 protein: CASSPQTGAFEQYF
V gene: TRBV7-9
clone size: -
D gene: TRBD1
J gene: TRBJ2-7

CDR3 DNA: TGTGCCAGCAGCGACAGGGTTGGTGAGCAGTTCTTC
CDR3 protein: CASSDRVGEQFF
V gene: TRBV13
clone size: few
D gene: TRBD1
J gene: TRBJ2-1

CDR3 DNA: TGCGCCAGCAGTTTGCCAGCGGTTATAGGTTTGGGGTATGAGCAGTTCTTC
CDR3 protein: CASSLPAVIGLGYEQFF
V gene: TRBV5-1
clone size: many
D gene: -
J gene: TRBJ2-1

CDR3 DNA: TGCAGCCTGCGGACAGGGGGCGCGAGGGGGACTGAAGCTTTCTTT
CDR3 protein: CSLRTGGARGTEAFF
V gene: TRBV29-1
clone size: few
D gene: TRBD1
J gene: TRBJ1-1

CDR3 DNA: TGTGCCAGCAGCTTGCTAGGGGATTCCAGGAACACTGAAGCTTTCTTT
CDR3 protein: CASSLLGDSRNTEAFF
V gene: TRBV5-6
clone size: many
D gene: -
J gene: TRBJ1-1

CDR3 DNA: TGTGCCAGCAGCTCGACGGGGGGGCGGGATACGCAGTATTTT
CDR3 protein: CASSSTGGRDTQYF
V gene: TRBV7-8
clone size: -
D gene: TRBD2
J gene: TRBJ2-3

CDR3 DNA: TGCGCCAGCAGCCAAGATAGTACTATTCCCTACGAGCAGTACTTC
CDR3 protein: CASSQDSTIPYEQYF
V gene: TRBV4-1
clone size: many
D gene: -
J gene: TRBJ2-7

CDR3 DNA: TGCGCCAGCAGCCAAACTCCAAACCCTACAGCCTTCTCCTACGAGCAGTACTTC
CDR3 protein: CASSQTPNPTAFSYEQYF
V gene: TRBV4-1
clone size: many
D gene: -
J gene: TRBJ2-7

CDR3 DNA: TGTGCCAGCACTCCTGCTTGGGGGGGGGGCACAGATACGCAGTATTTT
CDR3 protein: CASTPAWGGGTDTQYF
V gene: TRBV27
clone size: many
D gene: TRBD2
J gene: TRBJ2-3

CDR3 DNA: TGCGCCAGCAGCTTGATCGATGGGGCTGTTTTCAATCAGCCCCAGCATTTT
CDR3 protein: CASSLIDGAVFNQPQHF
V gene: TRBV5-1
clone size: many
D gene: -
J gene: TRBJ1-5

CDR3 DNA: TGTGCCTCGGACAGCGCGAACACCGGGGAGCTGTTTTTT
CDR3 protein: CASDSANTGELFF
V gene: TRBV30
clone size: -
D gene: -
J gene: TRBJ2-2

CDR3 DNA: TGTGCCAGCAGTTTACTAGGACTAGAGAACACCGGGGAGCTGTTTTTT
CDR3 protein: CASSLLGLENTGELFF
V gene: TRBV27
clone size: -
D gene: TRBD2
J gene: TRBJ2-2

CDR3 DNA: TGCAGTGCCCTAGCGGGGGGGCCCAGAGAGACCCAGTACTTC
CDR3 protein: CSALAGGPRETQYF
V gene: TRBV20-1
clone size: -
D gene: TRBD2
J gene: TRBJ2-5

CDR3 DNA: TGTGCCTGGAGACAGGGGATCACTTTACACTACGAGCAGTACTTC
CDR3 protein: CAWRQGITLHYEQYF
V gene: TRBV30
clone size: -
D gene: TRBD1
J gene: TRBJ2-7

CDR3 DNA: TGCGCCAGCAGGGATGGATCGAGCTCCTACAATGAGCAGTTCTTC
CDR3 protein: CASRDGSSSYNEQFF
V gene: TRBV5-1
clone size: -
D gene: -
J gene: TRBJ2-1

CDR3 DNA: TGTGCCAGCAGTTTTGGGCCTCACGCGAACACCGGGGAGCTGTTTTTT
CDR3 protein: CASSFGPHANTGELFF
V gene: TRBV27
clone size: many
D gene: -
J gene: TRBJ2-2

CDR3 DNA: TGTGCCACCAGTGATCATCCGGACAATGAGCAGTTCTTC
CDR3 protein: CATSDHPDNEQFF
V gene: TRBV24-1
clone size: many
D gene: -
J gene: TRBJ2-1

CDR3 DNA: TGTGCCAGCAGCTTGTTGGAACAGGGTAACTATGGCTACACCTTC
CDR3 protein: CASSLLEQGNYGYTF
V gene: TRBV5-5
clone size: many
D gene: -
J gene: TRBJ1-2

CDR3 DNA: TGTGCCAGCAGTTTGGTACGCGGGGACACCGGGGAGCTGTTTTTT
CDR3 protein: CASSLVRGDTGELFF
V gene: TRBV12-3/TRBV12-4
clone size: few
D gene: -
J gene: TRBJ2-2

CDR3 DNA: TGCGCCAGCAGCCCGGGCGGGGCACCTTCCTACGAGCAGTACTTC
CDR3 protein: CASSPGGAPSYEQYF
V gene: TRBV5-1
clone size: -
D gene: -
J gene: TRBJ2-7

CDR3 DNA: TGTGCCAGCAGTTACTCCAGGGGGACCTACGAGCAGTACTTC
CDR3 protein: CASSYSRGTYEQYF
V gene: TRBV6-5
clone size: many
D gene: TRBD1
J gene: TRBJ2-7

CDR3 DNA: TGTGCCAGCACCTCCGCGGCTGTGGAAGGAAACACCATATATTTT
CDR3 protein: CASTSAAVEGNTIYF
V gene: TRBV12-3/TRBV12-4
clone size: few
D gene: -
J gene: TRBJ1-3

CDR3 DNA: TGTGCCAGCAGCAGACAGGGGCTTCACAATCAGCCCCAGCATTTT
CDR3 protein: CASSRQGLHNQPQHF
V gene: TRBV27
clone size: -
D gene: TRBD1
J gene: TRBJ1-5

CDR3 DNA: TGTGCCAGCAGTTCCTTCGAAGCTTTCTTT
CDR3 protein: CASSSFEAFF
V gene: TRBV28
clone size: many
D gene: -
J gene: TRBJ1-1

CDR3 DNA: TGTGCCAGCAGCCAAGATTCCGGGGAGGATCAGCCCCAGCATTTT
CDR3 protein: CASSQDSGEDQPQHF
V gene: TRBV3-1
clone size: few
D gene: -
J gene: TRBJ1-5

CDR3 DNA: TGTGCCAGCAACCTAGCGGTGAACACAGATACGCAGTATTTT
CDR3 protein: CASNLAVNTDTQYF
V gene: TRBV12-3/TRBV12-4
clone size: many
D gene: TRBD2
J gene: TRBJ2-3

CDR3 DNA: TGTGCCAGCAGCTTAGGAGCTAGGCCCGAGCAGTACTTC
CDR3 protein: CASSLGARPEQYF
V gene: TRBV7-9
clone size: few
D gene: -
J gene: TRBJ2-7

CDR3 DNA: TGCGCCAGCAGCTTGCACGGCAGGGGGCCATACGGCGAGCAGTACTTC
CDR3 protein: CASSLHGRGPYGEQYF
V gene: TRBV5-1
clone size: many
D gene: TRBD1
J gene: TRBJ2-7

CDR3 DNA: TGTGCCAGCAGTTACCCCGGACAGTTAACCGACCTACAACACACAGATACGCAGTATTTT
CDR3 protein: CASSYPGQLTDLQHTDTQYF
V gene: TRBV6-2/TRBV6-3
clone size: many
D gene: -
J gene: TRBJ2-3

CDR3 DNA: TGTGCCTGGAGCGTGAGCGGGCCTAACTACGAGCAGTACTTC
CDR3 protein: CAWSVSGPNYEQYF
V gene: TRBV30
clone size: -
D gene: -
J gene: TRBJ2-7

CDR3 DNA: TGTGCCAGCAGCTCGGCCGGGGGGCCTATCACAGATACGCAGTATTTT
CDR3 protein: CASSSAGGPITDTQYF
V gene: TRBV7-9
clone size: few
D gene: -
J gene: TRBJ2-3

CDR3 DNA: TGTGCCATCTCTTCTAGCGGCCAAGAGACCCAGTACTTC
CDR3 protein: CAISSSGQETQYF
V gene: TRBV6-1
clone size: -
D gene: TRBD2
J gene: TRBJ2-5

CDR3 DNA: TGTGCCAGCAGCGGAGGGACTAGCGGCTACGAGCAGTACTTC
CDR3 protein: CASSGGTSGYEQYF
V gene: TRBV7-2
clone size: many
D gene: TRBD2
J gene: TRBJ2-7

CDR3 DNA: TGTGCCAGCAGCCAAGCGGGAGAGGGCTACAATGAGCAGTTCTTC
CDR3 protein: CASSQAGEGYNEQFF
V gene: TRBV4-2
clone size: many
D gene: -
J gene: TRBJ2-1

CDR3 DNA: TGTGCCATCAGGGACCCCCGGGACTTCTCCTACGAGCAGTACTTC
CDR3 protein: CAIRDPRDFSYEQYF
V gene: TRBV10-3
clone size: many
D gene: -
J gene: TRBJ2-7

CDR3 DNA: TGCAGTGCTAGCACGGGGGGGCTGCACAATGAGCAGTTCTTC
CDR3 protein: CSASTGGLHNEQFF
V gene: TRBV20-1
clone size: -
D gene: TRBD2
J gene: TRBJ2-1

CDR3 DNA: TGTGCCAGCAGCCAAGTCCTTAGCGGGAGGGCCGACGAGCAGTACTTC
CDR3 protein: CASSQVLSGRADEQYF
V gene: TRBV3-1
clone size: -
D gene: TRBD2
J gene: TRBJ2-7

CDR3 DNA: TGTGCCAGCAGCCCCGGACAGGGGAGGTACACTGAAGCTTTCTTT
CDR3 protein: CASSPGQGRYTEAFF
V gene: TRBV9
clone size: few
D gene: TRBD1
J gene: TRBJ1-1

CDR3 DNA: TGTGCCACCAGCAGAGTAGGGGGTTCCTACAATGAGCAGTTCTTC
CDR3 protein: CATSRVGGSYNEQFF
V gene: TRBV15
clone size: many
D gene: -
J gene: TRBJ2-1

CDR3 DNA: TGTGCCAGCCGGGTGATAAAGGGTACCGAGCAGTACTTC
CDR3 protein: CASRVIKGTEQYF
V gene: TRBV2
clone size: -
D gene: -
J gene: TRBJ2-7

CDR3 DNA: TGCGCCAGCAGCTACTCCCCTGGGGCATCCACTGAAGCTTTCTTT
CDR3 protein: CASSYSPGASTEAFF
V gene: TRBV5-1
clone size: few
D gene: -
J gene: TRBJ1-1

CDR3 DNA: TGTGCCAGCAGCGTAGAGCCAGGGAATCTAGAAGAGACCCAGTACTTC
CDR3 protein: CASSVEPGNLEETQYF
V gene: TRBV9
clone size: many
D gene: -
J gene: TRBJ2-5

CDR3 DNA: TGTGCCAGCAGCCCGGCACCGGCGGGTGAGCAGTTCTTC
CDR3 protein: CASSPAPAGEQFF
V gene: TRBV13
clone size: many
D gene: -
J gene: TRBJ2-1

CDR3 DNA: TGCGCCAGCAGTGAGTCGGGAAGAGCGGGTTTGAACACTGAAGCTTTCTTT
CDR3 protein: CASSESGRAGLNTEAFF
V gene: TRBV10-2
clone size: -
D gene: -
J gene: TRBJ1-1

CDR3 DNA: TGTGCCAGTAGTACGCCGTCGACTAGTGCTGGGGCCAACGTCCTGACTTTC
CDR3 protein: CASSTPSTSAGANVLTF
V gene: TRBV19
clone size: few
D gene: -
J gene: TRBJ2-6

CDR3 DNA: TGTGCCAGCAGCTTCCCACTAGCAGGGCCCCCAGATACGCAGTATTTT
CDR3 protein: CASSFPLAGPPDTQYF
V gene: TRBV11-2
clone size: many
D gene: -
J gene: TRBJ2-3

CDR3 DNA: TGCGCCAGCAGCCAACAGGGGGCAGATACGCAGTATTTT
CDR3 protein: CASSQQGADTQYF
V gene: TRBV5-1
clone size: many
D gene: TRBD1
J gene: TRBJ2-3

CDR3 DNA: TGTGCCAGCAGCTTAGTGGGGGCGCCCGGAAACACCATATATTTT
CDR3 protein: CASSLVGAPGNTIYF
V gene: TRBV11-1
clone size: -
D gene: -
J gene: TRBJ1-3

CDR3 DNA: TGTGCCAGCAGCTCCACAGGGGAGGGAACAGATACGCAGTATTTT
CDR3 protein: CASSSTGEGTDTQYF
V gene: TRBV7-9
clone size: many
D gene: -
J gene: TRBJ2-3